Following are 19 T cell receptor beta chains from one sample sequenced in a study of identical twins (dated by TCRdb to 2016 to 2018). The library was generated by 5' RACE. Instrument on record: Illumina HiSeq 2000. TCRdb reprocessing: public reads trimmed at Q25 with fastp, clones called with MiXCR, in-frame beta chains kept. For every CDR3 protein sequence, its rows merge into one entry that carries the most common genes and DNA. Within this sample are some 1,700,000 distinct CDR3 sequences, with about 31% of them counted one time only. More than 0.25% of the sample rests with the top ten. Sequences were obtained from cord blood. The receptor set was obtained from a newborn girl in good health.

The chain employs TRBV20-1 and TRBJ2-1; 8 nucleotides match TRBD2. V lost 5 bases and J lost 0; bases outside the gene matches: 12. The CDR3 is made up of 17 amino acids. Germline V gives CDR1 DFQATT, CDR2 SNEGSKA (reference sequence). This chain's CDR3 is CSAGGGAGVHSYNEQFF. In DNA, the CDR3 is TGCAGTGCTGGGGGGGGAGCGGGAGTGCACTCCTACAATGAGCAGTTCTTC.

This clonotype has just a few counts. The chain links TRBV21-1 to TRBJ1-5. TRBV21-1 is a documented pseudogene. The CDR3 is 10 amino acids. The chain's CDR3 is CAGGVQPQHF. The CDR3, as DNA: TGTGCCGGAGGGGTTCAGCCCCAGCATTTT.

V is TRBV5-1 and J is TRBJ2-7; 7 bases fit TRBD2. J gave up 0 bases and V 1 base, and 4 bases lay outside the gene matches. The germline gives CDR1 SGHRS, CDR2 YFSETQ. This CDR3 has 15 amino acids. CDR3 sequence: CASSLFRGGSYEQYF. The CDR3 DNA reads TGCGCCAGCAGCTTGTTTCGCGGGGGCTCCTACGAGCAGTACTTC.

There are a few counts of this clonotype. This chain links TRBV6-6 with TRBJ2-5; TRBD2 aligns across 7 bases. The junction had 3 bases not matched to a gene; V was cut back by 8 bases and J by 0 bases. The germline gives CDR1 MNHNY, CDR2 SVGAGI (reference sequence). The CDR3 sequence is 13 residues long. The CDR3 is CASCLADQETQYF. The DNA for the CDR3 is TGTGCCAGCTGCCTAGCGGACCAAGAGACCCAGTACTTC.

This clonotype was picked up a small number of times. This rearrangement joins TRBV25-1 to TRBJ2-3; 8 bases fit TRBD1. CDR1 is MGHDK, CDR2 SYGVNS, per germline. This CDR3 has 12 residues. The V gene end was trimmed by 7 bases and the J gene end by 8 bases; junction bases not matched to a gene: 5. CDR3 sequence reads: CASTTGGFTQYF. The CDR3 region has the DNA TGTGCCAGCACCACAGGGGGGTTTACGCAGTATTTT.

This rearrangement joins TRBV28 to TRBJ1-2; the match to TRBD1 covers 9 bases. This CDR3 is 16 amino acids long. With 3 bases clipped from V and 6 bases from J, the junction kept 11 bases outside the gene matches. Germline CDR1 reads MDHEN; CDR2 reads SYDVKM. CDR3 in amino acids: CASSFYRQGGPDGYTF. The CDR3 DNA is TGTGCCAGCAGTTTTTACCGACAGGGGGGCCCCGATGGCTACACCTTC.

This clonotype was detected many times. This sequence joins TRBV20-1 and TRBJ2-3, with D perhaps matching TRBD2 (6 bases). This CDR3 has 14 residues. V lost 1 base to trimming and J lost 3 bases, with 11 bases between them. Germline-derived CDR1 and CDR2 are DFQATT and SNEGSKA (reference sequence). The chain's CDR3 is CSARAGEETDTQYF. CDR3 nucleotide sequence: TGCAGTGCTAGAGCGGGAGAGGAAACAGATACGCAGTATTTT.

The chain is built from TRBV3-1 and TRBJ2-4, with 9 bases fitting TRBD2. This CDR3 is 14 amino acids long. Looked up from germline, CDR1 is LGHDT and CDR2 is YNNKEL (reference sequence). Losses at the gene ends were 2 bases for V and 14 bases for J; bases not matched to a gene: 10. CDR3: CASSQTGTSRVKYF. The CDR3 DNA is TGTGCCAGCAGCCAAACCGGGACTAGCAGGGTGAAGTACTTC.

This clonotype has just a few counts. V and J are TRBV20-1 and TRBJ2-1, with a weak D call TRBD2 (5 bases). CDR1 DFQATT and CDR2 SNEGSKA come from the germline V gene (reference sequence). Trimming pared 0 bases from V and 0 bases from J, leaving 15 bases between. The CDR3 runs 17 residues. CDR3 amino acids: CSARDPTRTRSYNEQFF. CDR3 coding DNA: TGCAGTGCTAGAGATCCCACTAGGACCCGCTCCTACAATGAGCAGTTCTTC.

This clonotype has at least ten counts. This sequence joins TRBV6-1 and TRBJ1-2; D remains unclear. Germline CDR1 reads MNHNS; CDR2 reads SASEGT. The ends were cut back, 1 base at V and 5 bases at J, with 8 bases in the middle. CDR3 length: 13 residues. The CDR3 is CASSEVAVYGYTF. The CDR3 coding sequence is TGTGCCAGCAGTGAAGTGGCAGTTTATGGCTACACCTTC.

With regard to this clonotype: Compared with germline, one end of the junction differs, possibly owing to a read error. The chain employs TRBV6-5 and TRBJ1-6; 7 bases are a match to TRBD1. The CDR3 spans 16 residues. The germline V gene encodes CDR1 MNHEY and CDR2 SVGAGI. The CDR3 DNA reads TGTGCCAGCAGTTACTCCCGGGACAGTTATAATTCACTCCTCCACTTT. This gives the protein CASSYSRDSYNSLLHF.

A note on this clonotype: One junction end does not reproduce the germline sequence, and a read error may be involved. The chain has TRBV5-1 and TRBJ2-2, with 9 bases matching TRBD1. There are 15 residues in the CDR3. From germline, CDR1 is SGHRS and CDR2 YFSETQ. CDR3 in amino acids: CASSYRGLNTGERFF. In DNA, the CDR3 is TGCGCCAGCAGCTACAGGGGGCTTAACACCGGGGAGCGGTTTTTT.

The chain combines TRBV5-1 with TRBJ1-6; 10 nucleotides agree with TRBD1. The V segment lost 0 bases and the J segment 5 bases; nucleotides outside the gene matches: 2. This CDR3 is 16 amino acids long. From germline, CDR1 is SGHRS and CDR2 YFSETQ. This CDR3 reads CASSLGTGGNNSPLHF. As DNA, the CDR3 is TGCGCCAGCAGCTTGGGGACAGGGGGTAATAATTCACCCCTCCACTTT.

The chain carries TRBV5-6 and TRBJ2-1; 8 nucleotides agree with TRBD2. V shed 1 base, J shed 7 bases, and the junction held 7 bases outside the gene matches. The CDR3 is made up of 15 amino acids. From germline, CDR1 is SGHDT and CDR2 YYEEEE. Here the CDR3 DNA reads TGTGCCAGCAGCTTGCTGTTAGCGGGAAAGAATGAGCAGTTCTTC. Its protein product is CASSLLLAGKNEQFF.

This clonotype was counted only a few times. The chain employs TRBV4-1 and TRBJ2-4; 9 bases map to TRBD2. Trimming cost V 4 bases and J 5 bases; bases outside gene matches: 6. Per germline, CDR1 MGHRA and CDR2 YSYEKL. The CDR3 runs 15 residues. The CDR3 reads CASSPFASGENIQYF. The CDR3 DNA reads as TGCGCCAGCAGCCCGTTCGCTAGCGGGGAAAACATTCAGTACTTC.

The rearrangement links TRBV12-3 or TRBV12-4 to TRBJ1-1; 7 bases match TRBD1. J was trimmed by 1 base and V by 6 bases; bases with no gene match: 8. The CDR3 is made up of 15 amino acids. The CDR3 reads CASSPRQGGNTEAFF. The CDR3 nucleotides are TGTGCCAGCAGCCCGCGACAGGGAGGGAACACTGAAGCTTTCTTT.

This clonotype showed up just a few times. The chain recombines TRBV27 with TRBJ1-2, with 7 positions matching TRBD1. The CDR3 extends over 15 amino acids. After removal of 4 bases from V and 4 bases from J, the junction contained 9 bases not matched to a gene. Germline lookup yields CDR1 MNHEY and CDR2 SMNVEV (reference sequence). For the CDR3, the DNA is TGTGCCAGCAGTTCGAGACAGGGTCGAACCTATGGCTACACCTTC. It encodes CASSSRQGRTYGYTF.

A few counts support this clonotype. The chain combines TRBV29-1 with TRBJ2-7; the D gene could be TRBD1 or TRBD2 (5 bases each). V gave up 5 bases and J gave up 12 bases, with 23 bases separating them. The CDR3 runs to 13 residues. The germline gives CDR1 SQVTM, CDR2 ANQGSEA. The CDR3 DNA is TGCAGCGTTCCGTCAAAATCCCGGGACGGCCTGTACTTC. This encodes CSVPSKSRDGLYF.

On this clonotype: Sequence at one end of the junction differs from germline and may be a read error. The chain combines TRBV4-1 with TRBJ2-6; D gene uncertain. Germline CDR1 and CDR2: MGHRA and YSYEKL. This CDR3 spans 14 amino acids. In DNA form, the CDR3 reads TGCGCCAGCGGCCAACTCTCTGGGGCCAACGTCCTGACTTTC. Its protein is CASGQLSGANVLTF.